Listed below are T cell receptor beta chains from one sample, sequenced in a study of T-cell memory formation after mild COVID-19. TCRdb processed the 5' RACE reads anew with MiXCR; each CDR3 protein has one entry. Of roughly 400,000 distinct CDR3 sequences listed, 15% to 20% are singletons. Source material: PBMCs or a T cell subset sorted from them (not recorded which). All receptors derive from a man aged 18 to 29 who had mild COVID-19 (a few samples of this study predate the infection). Cell type and time point are not known. Both conserved end residues are part of each CDR3. D genes are given only for firm matches. For some rows the clone size is stated as once, few or many, or as a class when expanded; others skip it.

CDR3,DNA,V,J,D,size
CSAPGTGGKIYNEQFF,TGCAGTGCGCCCGGGACAGGGGGGAAGATATACAATGAGCAGTTCTTC,TRBV20-1,TRBJ2-1,TRBD1,few
CASRPGGSSTDTQYF,TGTGCCAGCAGGCCGGGGGGTTCTAGCACAGATACGCAGTATTTT,TRBV12-3/TRBV12-4,TRBJ2-3,TRBD2,few
CSARDFGFNRDYGYTF,TGCAGTGCTAGAGATTTTGGATTTAATCGGGACTATGGCTACACCTTC,TRBV20-1,TRBJ1-2,NA,few
CASSGWGAGNEQFF,TGTGCCAGCAGTGGCTGGGGGGCCGGCAATGAGCAGTTCTTC,TRBV12-3/TRBV12-4,TRBJ2-1,NA,few
CASSQDPAARGGYTF,TGCGCCAGCAGCCAAGACCCGGCGGCAAGGGGCGGCTACACCTTC,TRBV4-3,TRBJ1-2,NA,few
CASSQPSGGGNEQFF,TGTGCCAGCAGCCAACCTAGCGGGGGAGGCAATGAGCAGTTCTTC,TRBV3-1,TRBJ2-1,TRBD2,few
CATSKGERSGELFF,TGCGCCACCTCAAAAGGGGAACGGAGCGGGGAGCTGTTTTTT,TRBV5-1,TRBJ2-2,NA,few
CASSLSVDTQYF,TGTGCCAGCAGCTTAAGTGTGGATACGCAGTATTTT,TRBV7-2,TRBJ2-3,NA,few
CASSLGRGLYNEQFF,TGTGCCAGCAGCTTGGGGCGGGGGTTGTACAATGAGCAGTTCTTC,TRBV11-3,TRBJ2-1,TRBD2,NA
CASGSGLAGGNTQYF,TGTGCCAGCGGCTCCGGACTAGCGGGGGGGAATACGCAGTATTTT,TRBV3-1,TRBJ2-3,TRBD2,NA
CASKGMANVLTF,TGTGCGAGCAAGGGTATGGCCAACGTCCTGACTTTC,TRBV6-2/TRBV6-3,TRBJ2-6,NA,few